The 5 T cell receptor beta chains given below trace back to one sample, sequenced in a study of naive and memory T cell subsets. Two oligonucleotides, mixed equimolar, formed the beta constant-region primer covering TRBC1 and TRBC2. Four rounds of PCR amplified the ligated cDNA using nested alpha and beta constant-region primers plus SP2. TCRdb itself ran the UMI-ligation and nested PCR reads through MiXCR, one entry per CDR3 protein. Of 95,000 to 150,000 distinct CDR3 sequences listed, 36% are singletons. Sequences were obtained from central memory CD4+ T cells from blood. The receptors stem from a human donor in good health.

This clonotype has a single count. The chain has TRBV7-2 and TRBJ2-7; 10 bases are shared with TRBD2. V was clipped by 1 base and J by 9 bases; unmatched bases: 9. Germline CDR1 reads SGHTA; CDR2 reads FQGNSA. The CDR3 consists of 15 residues. CDR3 sequence reads: CASSLGASGSSGQYF. The CDR3 coding sequence is TGTGCCAGCAGCTTAGGGGCTAGCGGGAGTTCGGGGCAGTACTTC.

This clonotype is deemed medium-sized. V gene TRBV20-1 combines with J gene TRBJ1-5; 11 nucleotides align to TRBD1. The CDR3 is made up of 19 amino acids. CDR1 DFQATT and CDR2 SNEGSKA come from the germline V gene (reference sequence). V shed 5 bases and J 2 bases; nucleotides not matched to a gene: 17. The DNA of the CDR3 is TGCAGTGCTTCCCGGGACAGGGGGAAACATTGGAGCGGCAATCAGCCCCAGCATTTT. This gives the protein CSASRDRGKHWSGNQPQHF.

There are a few counts of this clonotype. CDR3 sequence: CSVLGPNTEAFF. CDR3 coding DNA: TGCAGCGTCCTGGGACCTAACACTGAAGCTTTCTTT. This rearrangement joins TRBV29-1 to TRBJ1-1; the D gene is possibly TRBD1 (5 bases). The V end lost 6 bases, the J end lost 2 bases, and 10 bases lay between the germline ends. The CDR3 contains 12 residues. Germline V gene data show CDR1 as SQVTM and CDR2 as ANQGSEA.

This chain joins TRBV5-1 and TRBJ1-5; 9 bases map to TRBD1. Per the germline V gene, CDR1 is SGHRS and CDR2 is YFSETQ. The CDR3 spans 14 residues. V lost 5 bases to trimming and J lost 5 bases; unmatched junction nucleotides: 5. This chain's CDR3 is CASREGQGDQPQHF. The CDR3 DNA follows: TGCGCCAGCAGGGAGGGACAGGGAGATCAGCCCCAGCATTTT.

This clonotype has more than one count but fewer than ten. The chain combines TRBV20-1 with TRBJ2-5, with D hard to call. V was trimmed by 3 bases and J by 6 bases, leaving 5 bases between them. The CDR3 runs to 10 residues. The germline gives CDR1 DFQATT, CDR2 SNEGSKA (reference sequence). This CDR3 reads CSASRQTQYF. The CDR3 DNA reads as TGCAGTGCTAGCAGGCAGACCCAGTACTTC.